The rows below give T cell receptor beta chains drawn from one sample of a study of blood T cell repertoires in COVID-19. Sequenced by immunoSEQ multiplex PCR; TCRdb stores in-frame clones only, minus some. The sample shows under 300,000 clones, roughly 88% of them seen only once. The sample taken for sequencing was peripheral blood. These receptors all stem from a woman aged 35 to 49 who had recovered from COVID-19. CDR3s include the opening cysteine and the closing phenylalanine or tryptophan. The D gene is left open where the match is weak. Rows give clone size only sometimes, using once, few, many, or a class for an expanded clone.

J gene | V gene | D gene | clone size | CDR3 protein | CDR3 DNA
TRBJ2-1 | TRBV7-3 | TRBD1 | - | CASSFTGGAIEQFF | TGTGCCAGCAGCTTTACAGGGGGCGCGATTGAGCAGTTCTTC
TRBJ1-4 | TRBV4-1 | TRBD1 | - | CASSLKTGALREKLFF | TGCGCCAGCAGCTTAAAAACAGGGGCCCTCAGGGAAAAACTGTTTTTT
TRBJ2-1 | TRBV13 | TRBD1 | once | CASSPGTVNNEQFF | TGTGCCAGCAGCCCAGGGACAGTAAACAATGAGCAGTTCTTC
TRBJ2-5 | TRBV4-3 | TRBD2 | - | CASSQGWTSGGLETQYF | TGCGCCAGCAGCCAAGGCTGGACTAGCGGGGGGTTGGAGACCCAGTACTTC
TRBJ1-3 | TRBV9 | - | - | CASSESGRDTIYF | TGTGCCAGCAGCGAATCGGGGAGGGACACCATATATTTT
TRBJ1-2 | TRBV12-5 | TRBD1 | - | CASDSLGTGGPGYTF | TGTGCTAGTGACTCTCTCGGGACAGGGGGCCCTGGCTACACCTTC
TRBJ2-6 | TRBV2 | - | once | CASREQVSGANVLTF | TGTGCCAGCAGGGAACAGGTCTCTGGGGCCAACGTCCTGACTTTC
TRBJ2-7 | TRBV27 | TRBD1 | - | CANSSGTGGYEQYF | TGTGCCAATTCCTCGGGGACAGGCGGCTACGAGCAGTACTTC
TRBJ2-1 | TRBV19 | - | - | CASSIEASRPHNEQFF | TGTGCCAGTAGTATCGAGGCTAGCCGACCTCACAATGAGCAGTTCTTC
TRBJ2-3 | TRBV20-1 | - | - | CSASGAGSTDTQYF | TGCAGTGCTAGTGGGGCAGGTAGCACAGATACGCAGTATTTT